This T cell receptor (beta chain) stems from a study of T cells in Graves' hyperthyroidism and ophthalmopathy (dated by TCRdb to between 2019 and 2020). For the wider study: To identify distinguishing TCR V-J signatures, a discovery cohort of around 100 patients was used, comprising 43 with Graves' ophthalmopathy and around 60 with stable Graves' hyperthyroidism. An independent validation cohort of about 19 hyperthyroidism patients and roughly 16 patients who later progressed to ophthalmopathy tested prospective prediction of ophthalmopathy. For training and testing, the roughly 97 patients in the discovery cohort were randomly divided in a 7:3 ratio. Thyroid tissue and blood T-cell repertoires from about six Graves' hyperthyroidism patients were also compared in the study. After sampling, hyperthyroidism patients received methimazole starting at 30 mg daily, and ophthalmopathy patients received high-dose intravenous methylprednisolone. The paper describes TCR Vbeta CDR3 sequencing of more than 120 peripheral blood samples, made up of roughly 45 ophthalmopathy patients, some 80 hyperthyroidism patients and about 17 progressor patients.

V lost 0 bases and J lost 7 bases; the stretch between them is 9 bases long. The CDR3 covers 13 residues, taking in both the cysteine and the phenylalanine. The read is trimmed to its CDR3 DNA, 39 bases read in frame from base 1. The CDR1 and CDR2 encoded by the germline V gene are SGHVS and FNYEAQ. Here is what the overall study found, with its caveats: During validation, the model predicted progression to ophthalmopathy a median of approximately 6.5 months ahead of onset, with 70.59% sensitivity and about 72% specificity. A 13 V-J signature model separated ophthalmopathy from stable hyperthyroidism, with around 90% sensitivity and 81.08% specificity in cross-validation and 80%/75% in testing. No statistical method was used to set the sample size in advance, and investigators knew the group allocation. Most expanded thyroid clonotypes (frequency above 0.001) were also detected in blood, a finding suggesting that blood repertoires may reflect thyroid immune responses.

Stable Graves' hyperthyroidism was defined as no progression to ophthalmopathy during 18 months of follow-up. The hyperthyroidism patients were between 18 and 65 years old and newly diagnosed, with a disease duration of less than 2 months. Any patient with an uncontrolled infection, another autoimmune disease, pregnancy or lactation was excluded. Clinical symptoms, serum thyroxine and TRAb, thyroid ultrasound, and orbital computed tomography formed the basis for the diagnoses. Total RNA was extracted with Trizol reagent, and quality was checked on an Agilent 2100 Bioanalyzer. Ten or more counts support this clonotype. What this receptor recognizes is not known. The sample holds no much larger clone one base away, and base qualities are not on file. The TCR beta CDR3 regions were amplified from the RNA transcripts. The first round of RT-PCR for the TCR CDR3 was performed with the HTBI primer set and the Qiagen OneStep RT-PCR kit. Libraries were constructed in a second round of multiplex PCR, after which size selection and purification were carried out. Libraries were sequenced paired-end with 100 bp reads on an Illumina HiSeq2000. In the source study's methods: SOAPnuke was used to process the raw data, removing reads that contained adapters or uncalled bases, had a mean Phred below 15, or lacked an exact match to the constant primer or identifier. High-quality paired reads were merged using COPE v1.2.5, and each unique nucleotide sequence was defined as a clonotype. MiTCR v1.1 was used to align clonotypes to the IMGT TRBV, TRBD and TRBJ reference segments. Only V-J combinations with frequency above 0.0001, covering roughly 99% of repertoires, were analysed. The TCS score was defined as F50 (clonal expansion) divided by E x V (chaos), with BLOSUM62-based TCRdist calculated between CDR3 peptides within each V-J. Welch's t-statistics and random forest reduced some 510 V-J features to roughly 13, which were used in a naive Bayes classifier (R e1071). The similarity between thyroid and blood repertoires was quantified using the Morisita-Horn index. TCRdb trimmed the raw reads at Q25, called clones with MiXCR and kept productive beta chains. CDR3 protein sequences are deduplicated, and each keeps its most common genes and DNA. TCRdb, not the authors, supplied the V and J calls. In this sample the table shows roughly 570,000 distinct CDR3 sequences, about 45% of which occur a single time. The ten top clones hold roughly 7.7% of the sample.

This TCR derives from a woman in her late teens or twenties with Graves' hyperthyroidism. The source material was peripheral blood or thyroid tissue (not recorded which). In this chain, TRBV7-6 is recombined with TRBJ1-1; there is no confident call for the D gene. The CDR3 in this case is CASSLATGDEAFF. Here is the DNA: TGTGCCAGCAGCTTAGCGACCGGGGATGAAGCTTTCTTT.